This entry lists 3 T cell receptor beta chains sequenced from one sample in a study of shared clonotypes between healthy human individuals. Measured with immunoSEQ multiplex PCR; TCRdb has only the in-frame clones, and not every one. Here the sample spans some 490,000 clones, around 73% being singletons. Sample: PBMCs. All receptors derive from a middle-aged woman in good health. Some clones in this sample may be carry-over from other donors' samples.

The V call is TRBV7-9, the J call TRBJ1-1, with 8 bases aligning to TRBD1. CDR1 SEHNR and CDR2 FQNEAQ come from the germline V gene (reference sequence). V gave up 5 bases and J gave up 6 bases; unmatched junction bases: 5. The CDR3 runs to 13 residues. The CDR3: CASSRRGPAEAFF. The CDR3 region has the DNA TGTGCCAGCAGCCGCAGGGGGCCCGCTGAAGCTTTCTTT.

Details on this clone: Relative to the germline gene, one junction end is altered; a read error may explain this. The CDR3: CASRGAPGNTIHF. The CDR3 DNA reads as TGTGCCAGCAGAGGGGCTCCCGGAAACACCATACATTTT. This chain connects TRBV2 to TRBJ1-3, with D possibly matching TRBD1 (5 bases). Germline CDR1 is SNHLY and CDR2 is FYNNEI. This CDR3 is built from 13 residues. The variable domain in full, with the rest retrieved from reference TRBV2 and TRBJ1-3, is EPEVTQTPSHQVTQMGQEVILRCVPISNHLYFYWYRQILGQKVEFLVSFYNNEISEKSEIFDDQFSVERPDGSNFTLKIRSTKLEDSAMYFCASRGAPGNTIHFGEGSWLTVV.

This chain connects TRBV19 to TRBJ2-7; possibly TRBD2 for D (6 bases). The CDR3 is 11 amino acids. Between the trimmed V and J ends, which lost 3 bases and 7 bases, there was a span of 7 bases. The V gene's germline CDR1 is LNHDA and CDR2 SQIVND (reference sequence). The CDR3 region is CASSMRGEQYF. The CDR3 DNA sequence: TGTGCCAGTAGTATGCGGGGAGAGCAGTACTTC.